This entry lists 11 T cell receptor beta chains sequenced from one sample in a study of cytomegalovirus exposure and HLA in healthy donors. The PCR made use of 60 Vbeta and 13 Jbeta primers. The repertoire was sequenced with immunoSEQ multiplex PCR; TCRdb's copy has only in-frame clones and lacks some. Among 150,000 to 200,000 clones listed, 80% to 85% were seen once. Sequencing used PBMCs. These TCRs come from a woman aged 30 to 39 in good health and CMV-seronegative.

The rearrangement joins TRBV4-2 to TRBJ1-2, with 7 bases that match TRBD1. From germline, CDR1 is LGHNA and CDR2 YNFKEQ. The CDR3 has 15 amino acids. Trimming cost V 2 bases and J 3 bases; bases outside gene matches: 6. The CDR3 region has the DNA TGTGCCAGCAGCCAAAGTTCAGGGGGAGACTATGGCTACACCTTC. It specifies CASSQSSGGDYGYTF.

The CDR3 sequence is CASSKGPSGANVLTF. CDR3 nucleotides: TGTGCCAGCAGTAAAGGGCCATCTGGGGCCAACGTCCTGACTTTC. This sequence joins TRBV2 and TRBJ2-6, with unresolved D. Deletions cut 5 bases from V and 1 base from J, with 9 bases between. This CDR3 spans 15 amino acids. Germline loops: CDR1 SNHLY, CDR2 FYNNEI.

The chain uses TRBV6-5 and TRBJ1-3, with D possibly matching TRBD1 (5 bases). The CDR3 length is 14 residues. V lost 6 bases and J lost 0, with 9 bases in between. CDR1 is MNHEY and CDR2 is SVGAGI in the germline V gene. The CDR3 nucleotides are TGTGCCAGCAGCAGCAGGGTCTCTGGAAACACCATATATTTT. This gives the protein CASSSRVSGNTIYF.

The rearrangement links TRBV7-9 to TRBJ1-2; D remains ambiguous. Germline CDR1 and CDR2: SEHNR and FQNEAQ (reference sequence). CDR3 length equals 10 residues. Deletions cut 1 base from V and 8 bases from J, with 2 bases between. CDR3 region: CASSLVGYTF. In DNA, the CDR3 is TGTGCCAGCAGCTTAGTAGGCTACACCTTC.

DNA for the CDR3: TGTGCCAGCTCACCAACCGGGGGGGCGGCCGACAATGAGCAGTTCTTC. It encodes CASSPTGGAADNEQFF. The chain joins TRBV18 to TRBJ2-1; TRBD2 agrees at 8 bases. Germline V gene data show CDR1 as KGHSH and CDR2 as LQKENI. The V and J ends lost 2 bases and 5 bases, in that order; junction bases with no gene match: 8. The CDR3 runs 16 residues.

The rearrangement links TRBV7-9 to TRBJ1-1; D is undetermined. The CDR3 totals 14 residues. The V gene's germline CDR1 is SEHNR and CDR2 FQNEAQ (reference sequence). Trimming shortened V by 3 bases and J by 5 bases, and 13 bases separated the two germline ends. Written as DNA, the CDR3 is TGTGCCAGCAGCTTGACCATAACCGGGACTGAAGCTTTCTTT. The encoded protein is CASSLTITGTEAFF. The full variable domain, with the rest looked up from reference TRBV7-9 and TRBJ1-1, is DTGVSQNPRHKITKRGQNVTFRCDPISEHNRLYWYRQTLGQGPEFLTYFQNEAQLEKSRLLSDRFSAERPKGSFSTLEIQRTEQGDSAMYLCASSLTITGTEAFFGQGTRLTVV.

The rearrangement joins TRBV9 to TRBJ1-1; 10 nucleotides line up with TRBD1. The CDR3 has 15 residues. Losses at the gene ends were 5 bases for V and 6 bases for J; bases not matched to a gene: 10. Germline loops: CDR1 SGDLS, CDR2 YYNGEE. CDR3 residues: CASRPDRGLGAEAFF. The CDR3 DNA reads as TGTGCCAGCAGGCCCGACAGGGGGCTTGGCGCTGAAGCTTTCTTT. Using reference TRBV9 and TRBJ1-1 for the parts outside the CDR3, the full variable domain is DSGVTQTPKHLITATGQRVTLRCSPRSGDLSVYWYQQSLDQGLQFLIQYYNGEERAKGNILERFSAQQFPDLHSELNLSSLELGDSALYFCASRPDRGLGAEAFFGQGTRLTVV.

V and J are TRBV28 and TRBJ2-5, with D possibly TRBD1 on 6 matching bases. This CDR3 has 12 residues. Germline CDR1 is MDHEN and CDR2 is SYDVKM. V was shortened by 4 bases and J by 5 bases, with 8 bases between the two germline ends. DNA for the CDR3: TGTGCCAGCAGTTACCAGGGGGAGACCCAGTACTTC. Its translation: CASSYQGETQYF.

This chain uses TRBV2 with TRBJ2-3; a possible D gene is TRBD2 (6 bases). In germline, CDR1 is SNHLY, CDR2 FYNNEI. The CDR3 is made up of 16 amino acids. Trimming took 6 bases from V and 0 from J, leaving 16 bases between them. CDR3 sequence reads: CASRVAVFSSTDTQYF. CDR3 bases: TGTGCCAGCAGGGTAGCGGTCTTTTCTAGCACAGATACGCAGTATTTT. The full variable domain, in which reference TRBV2 and TRBJ2-3 provide the parts outside the CDR3, is EPEVTQTPSHQVTQMGQEVILRCVPISNHLYFYWYRQILGQKVEFLVSFYNNEISEKSEIFDDQFSVERPDGSNFTLKIRSTKLEDSAMYFCASRVAVFSSTDTQYFGPGTRLTVL.

Only a few counts were recorded for this clone. This chain joins TRBV6-6 and TRBJ1-2, with D perhaps matching TRBD1 (6 bases). The CDR3 runs 13 residues. Per the germline V gene, CDR1 is MNHNY and CDR2 is SVGAGI (reference sequence). V lost 7 bases to trimming and J lost 4 bases, with 13 bases between them. CDR3 in amino acids: CASTPGGGYGYTF. The CDR3 nucleotides are TGTGCCAGCACCCCGGGAGGGGGCTATGGCTACACCTTC.

The V and J genes are TRBV18 and TRBJ2-1, with 12 bases identical to TRBD2. The CDR3 is 15 amino acids. From germline, CDR1 is KGHSH and CDR2 LQKENI. V was pared by 6 bases and J by 8 bases, with 8 bases of the junction left unmatched. The CDR3 DNA follows: TGTGCCAGCTCGCCTCTAGCGGGAGGGAACTATGAGCAGTTCTTC. Translation gives CASSPLAGGNYEQFF.